This T cell receptor (beta chain) was sequenced in a study of T cell responses to AZD1222 COVID-19 vaccine. The method was immunoSEQ multiplex PCR; TCRdb's version includes in-frame clones alone and lacks a portion of them. The sample lists 150,000 to 200,000 clones, around 92% occurring once. Regarding the study as a whole: At 160-218 and 743-854, vaccine-associated CD4 TCRs were dominant, and they spanned spike.

About this clone itself: Its matching antigen is unknown.

The CDR3 is made up of 13 amino acids. Deletions cut 4 bases from V and 7 bases from J, with 10 bases between. Germline V gene sequence: CDR1 MDHEN, CDR2 SYDVKM. The sequence was obtained from an adult in good health. This chain joins TRBV28 and TRBJ2-2; D not resolved. The sample was peripheral blood, taken on day 0 of MenACWY control vaccination. The CDR3 is CASSWTSGGELFF. The CDR3 DNA reads TGTGCCAGCAGTTGGACCTCCGGCGGGGAGCTGTTTTTT.